This TCR beta chain was retrieved from a study of blood T cell repertoires in COVID-19. As for the study in general: T cells, B-cell-depleted T cells, or PBMCs supplied cDNA or gDNA.

The V gene end was trimmed by 6 bases and the J gene end by 8 bases; junction bases not matched to a gene: 12. CDR1 is MNHEY, CDR2 SMNVEV, per germline (reference sequence). The CDR3 is 14 residues long. Clones were read by immunoSEQ multiplex PCR, and TCRdb kept only the in-frame ones, dropping some. The table records 150,000 to 200,000 clones, approximately 87% of them present only once. Sequencing input: peripheral blood. The chain couples TRBV27 to TRBJ1-2, with 7 nucleotides matching TRBD1. The receptor was derived from a woman between 18 and 29 years old who had recovered from COVID-19. The CDR3 region is CASSPLQGSRGYTF. The CDR3 region has the DNA TGTGCCAGCAGCCCTCTACAGGGGTCTCGAGGCTACACCTTC.